These 20 T cell receptor beta chains share one sample of origin, sequenced in a study of beta chain features in type 1 diabetes. Investigators reverse transcribed all isolated RNA, so they sequenced expressed TCRB transcripts. Here immunoSEQ multiplex PCR was the method, and the copy in TCRdb shows in-frame clones only, minus some. The sample contains tens of thousands of clones, around 68% of which appear only once. Points from the study as a whole: Among patients with Type 1 diabetes, TCRB CDR3s were moderately but significantly shorter in every one of the four CD4+ subsets.

What these receptors recognize is not known. Material for sequencing was stem cell memory CD4+ T cells from blood. The receptors originated from a woman in her thirties or forties with type 1 diabetes.

The V and J genes are TRBV9 and TRBJ2-1; TRBD1 is a possible D gene (5 bases). V shed 0 bases and J shed 0 bases, with 22 bases lying between them. Germline CDR1 and CDR2: SGDLS and YYNGEE. The CDR3 totals 20 residues. DNA for the CDR3: TGTGCCAGCAGCGTAGGAAAAGGAGACAGTGTCTGGAGCTCCTACAATGAGCAGTTCTTC. It yields the protein CASSVGKGDSVWSSYNEQFF.

The chain has TRBV4-2 and TRBJ2-1; D is possibly TRBD2 (5 bases). Germline CDR1 LGHNA, CDR2 YNFKEQ. The CDR3 runs to 18 residues. V lost 4 bases to trimming and J lost 0 bases, with 19 bases between them. As DNA, the CDR3 is TGTGCCAGCAGCCCTCGAACCGGACTTCCAGGCTCCTACAATGAGCAGTTCTTC. This encodes CASSPRTGLPGSYNEQFF.

In this sample, this clone turned up once. V and J are TRBV9 and TRBJ1-1; D is perhaps TRBD1 (5 bases). Germline V gene sequence: CDR1 SGDLS, CDR2 YYNGEE. The CDR3 runs to 15 residues. The V and J ends lost 2 bases and 2 bases respectively, with 13 bases between them. The CDR3 coding sequence is TGTGCCAGCAGCGTGGTAGACAGTGCTAACACTGAAGCTTTCTTT. This translates into CASSVVDSANTEAFF.

V and J are TRBV10-3 and TRBJ2-2; D may be TRBD2 (5 bases). V was trimmed by 4 bases and J by 0 bases, leaving 12 bases between them. The germline gives CDR1 ENHRY, CDR2 SYGVKD. CDR3 length: 16 amino acids. The CDR3: CAISVSRGANTGELFF. Here the CDR3 DNA reads TGTGCCATCAGTGTCTCCCGGGGAGCGAACACCGGGGAGCTGTTTTTT.

This clone was counted a single time. The chain joins TRBV6-5 to TRBJ2-1, with D hard to call. Germline CDR1 reads MNHEY; CDR2 reads SVGAGI. The CDR3 is made up of 15 amino acids. With 4 bases removed from V and 0 bases from J, the gap between germline ends came to 10 bases. CDR3 sequence: CASSFPHSSYNEQFF. Here the CDR3 DNA reads TGTGCCAGCAGTTTTCCCCATAGCTCCTACAATGAGCAGTTCTTC.

The chain carries TRBV10-3 and TRBJ2-1, with D maybe TRBD1 (6 bases). The CDR3 extends over 14 amino acids. Trimming shortened V by 7 bases and J by 3 bases, and 13 bases separated the two germline ends. Germline lookup yields CDR1 ENHRY and CDR2 SYGVKD. CDR3: CAITWTAVYNEQFF. The DNA for the CDR3 is TGTGCCATCACCTGGACAGCCGTCTACAATGAGCAGTTCTTC.

This clone appeared a few times. V usage is TRBV11-1 and J usage is TRBJ1-1, with D unclear. Germline V gene sequence: CDR1 SGHAT, CDR2 FQDESV (reference sequence). The CDR3 is made up of 15 amino acids. The ends were cut back, 4 bases at V and 0 bases at J, with 12 bases in the middle. This CDR3 is CASSYPGLVNTEAFF. CDR3 coding DNA: TGTGCCAGCAGCTACCCCGGGTTGGTGAACACTGAAGCTTTCTTT.

This chain joins TRBV4-3 and TRBJ1-6, with D uncertain. V lost 1 base and J 10 bases, leaving 14 bases between the germline ends. There are 15 residues in the CDR3. CDR1 and CDR2 from the germline V gene are LGHNA and YSLEER. The DNA of the CDR3 is TGCGCCAGCAGCCAAGGGAGGTTATTTCGATCACCCCTCCACTTT. Its translation: CASSQGRLFRSPLHF.

This clone was found once. The chain has TRBV7-6 and TRBJ1-4, with D maybe TRBD1 (6 bases). Germline CDR1 and CDR2: SGHVS and FNYEAQ. Trimming pared 5 bases from V and 3 bases from J, leaving 13 bases between. The CDR3 runs to 15 residues. DNA for the CDR3: TGTGCCAGCAGCCCCAGGGGTGCTTCTAATGAAAAACTGTTTTTT. It is translated as CASSPRGASNEKLFF.

A single count supports this clone. V is TRBV27 and J is TRBJ2-7, with TRBD1 matching 10 bases. This CDR3 spans 15 amino acids. V was pared by 4 bases and J by 7 bases, with 10 bases of the junction left unmatched. CDR1 and CDR2 from the germline V gene are MNHEY and SMNVEV (reference sequence). The CDR3 DNA reads as TGTGCCAGCAGTTCGCGGGGGACAGGGGATCAAGAGCAGTACTTC. Its protein is CASSSRGTGDQEQYF.

This clone has only one observation. The genes are TRBV11-3 and TRBJ2-1, with D possibly matching TRBD2 (7 bases). Trimming left V 5 bases short and J 6 bases short, with 17 bases between. Per germline, CDR1 SGHNT and CDR2 YENEEA. There are 15 residues in the CDR3. CDR3 DNA: TGTGCCAGCAGCGGGGGGGCGGGGGCACCCAATGAGCAGTTCTTC. This sequence encodes CASSGGAGAPNEQFF.

This chain uses TRBV5-4 with TRBJ2-7, with 8 bases that match TRBD1. CDR1 and CDR2 (germline): SGHNT, YYREEE (reference sequence). With 1 base clipped from V and 4 bases from J, the junction kept 10 bases outside the gene matches. CDR3 length: 16 residues. The CDR3 is CASSLSPGQAFYEQYF. CDR3 nucleotides: TGTGCCAGCAGCTTGTCTCCGGGACAGGCGTTTTACGAGCAGTACTTC.

J is TRBJ2-7 and V is TRBV25-1, with 12 bases that match TRBD1. The CDR3 is 14 amino acids. V shed 7 bases, J shed 3 bases, and the junction held 4 bases outside the gene matches. CDR1 and CDR2 from the germline V gene are MGHDK and SYGVNS. CDR3 sequence reads: CASTGTGGVYEQYF. CDR3 bases: TGTGCCAGCACGGGGACAGGGGGCGTCTACGAGCAGTACTTC.

J is TRBJ1-2 and V is TRBV6-1, with D possibly being TRBD1 (6 bases). The germline V and J ends were trimmed by 8 bases and 6 bases, with 13 bases remaining between them. CDR1 and CDR2 (germline): MNHNS, SASEGT. CDR3 length: 12 residues. CDR3 sequence reads: CASFGGPHGYTF. CDR3 DNA: TGTGCCAGCTTCGGGGGGCCTCATGGCTACACCTTC.

V and J are TRBV2 and TRBJ2-5, with D tentatively TRBD1 (6 bases). Germline CDR1 and CDR2: SNHLY and FYNNEI. This CDR3 has 11 amino acids. With 9 bases removed from V and 3 bases from J, the gap between germline ends came to 8 bases. The CDR3 region is CASTGKETQYF. In DNA form, the CDR3 reads TGTGCCAGTACAGGGAAAGAGACCCAGTACTTC.

The rearrangement links TRBV7-9 to TRBJ2-5; TRBD2 might be the D (7 bases). Germline assignment: CDR1 SEHNR and CDR2 FQNEAQ (reference sequence). The length of the CDR3 is 12 residues. V was shortened by 3 bases and J by 14 bases, with 16 bases between the two germline ends. CDR3 amino acids: CASSFSAGALYF. In DNA form, the CDR3 reads TGTGCCAGCAGCTTTAGTGCGGGGGCCCTCTACTTC.

Here the CDR3 DNA reads TGTGCCAGCTCACCAGGGACAGGTAATCAGCCCCAGCATTTT. Translation: CASSPGTGNQPQHF. The V gene is TRBV18, the J gene TRBJ1-5, with 8 bases lining up with TRBD1. Trimming cost V 2 bases and J 4 bases; bases outside gene matches: 1. The germline V gene has CDR1 KGHSH and CDR2 LQKENI. The CDR3 loop spans 14 amino acids.

This rearrangement joins TRBV7-2 to TRBJ2-3; the match to TRBD2 covers 9 bases. The V and J ends lost 5 bases and 0 bases, in that order; junction bases with no gene match: 6. This CDR3 region has 16 residues. CDR1 SGHTA and CDR2 FQGNSA come from the germline V gene. CDR3 sequence (DNA): TGTGCCAGCAGCCCCCGGACTAGCGTAAGCACAGATACGCAGTATTTT. It is translated as CASSPRTSVSTDTQYF.

V usage is TRBV7-2 and J usage is TRBJ2-7; 8 bases line up with TRBD1. The V segment lost 1 base and the J segment 6 bases; nucleotides outside the gene matches: 5. The CDR3 has 14 residues. CDR1 is SGHTA, CDR2 FQGNSA, per germline. CDR3: CASSLGTGRTEQYF. The CDR3 region has the DNA TGTGCCAGCAGCTTAGGGACAGGGAGGACCGAGCAGTACTTC.

The chain joins TRBV2 to TRBJ2-7; 8 bases agree with TRBD1. V shed 4 bases and J 0 bases; nucleotides not matched to a gene: 5. CDR1 is SNHLY, CDR2 FYNNEI, per germline. This CDR3 has 15 amino acids. CDR3 loop: CASSARTGSSYEQYF. As DNA, the CDR3 is TGTGCCAGCAGTGCCCGGACAGGGAGCTCCTACGAGCAGTACTTC.